These 29 T cell receptor beta chains came from one sample sequenced in a study of CD8 T cells in Susac syndrome. An input of about 0.45 to 1 ug of RNA was subjected to reverse transcription using random hexamers. TCRdb recomputed calls from the immunoSEQ multiplex PCR reads with MiXCR, one row per CDR3 protein. The sample has some 100,000 distinct CDR3 sequences; 95% are singletons. Sequencing was performed on CD8+ T cells from PBMCs. Receptors were obtained from a human donor with Susac syndrome.

V usage is TRBV5-1 and J usage is TRBJ2-7; D uncertain. The CDR3 is 13 amino acids. Trimming shortened V by 7 bases and J by 2 bases, and 13 bases separated the two germline ends. CDR1 is SGHRS and CDR2 is YFSETQ in the germline V gene. The CDR3 sequence: CASAGDGTYEQYF. CDR3 nucleotide sequence: TGCGCCAGCGCCGGAGACGGAACCTACGAGCAGTACTTC.

J is TRBJ2-5 and V is TRBV4-1, with D maybe TRBD2 (6 bases). The ends were cut back, 4 bases at V and 3 bases at J, with 15 bases in the middle. Germline V CDR1 and CDR2: MGHRA, YSYEKL. The CDR3 has 15 amino acids. CDR3 region: CASSLHPGEKETQYF. The CDR3 DNA follows: TGCGCCAGCAGCCTCCACCCGGGGGAGAAAGAGACCCAGTACTTC.

V usage is TRBV20-1 and J usage is TRBJ2-2, with a tentative D call TRBD1 (5 bases). Germline V gives CDR1 DFQATT, CDR2 SNEGSKA (reference sequence). V gave up 6 bases and J gave up 1 base, with 6 bases separating them. The CDR3 has 12 amino acids. The CDR3 DNA is TGCAGTGCCAGGGTGAACACCGGGGAGCTGTTTTTT. This sequence encodes CSARVNTGELFF.

The J gene is TRBJ2-2, the V gene TRBV29-1, with 7 bases aligning to TRBD2. The CDR3 covers 14 residues. Germline CDR1 SQVTM, CDR2 ANQGSEA. J gave up 3 bases and V 8 bases, and 9 bases lay outside the gene matches. This CDR3 reads CSSAERGDTGELFF. CDR3 in DNA: TGCAGCTCTGCGGAGCGGGGTGACACCGGGGAGCTGTTTTTT.

The gene calls are TRBV4-1 and TRBJ1-3, with D perhaps TRBD1 (6 bases). V lost 2 bases and J 0 bases, leaving 17 bases between the germline ends. The CDR3 runs to 18 residues. The germline gives CDR1 MGHRA, CDR2 YSYEKL. CDR3 sequence reads: CASSQPWTASRSGNTIYF. In nucleotides, the CDR3 is TGCGCCAGCAGCCAACCCTGGACAGCTTCGCGCTCTGGAAACACCATATATTTT.

The V gene is TRBV6-1, the J gene TRBJ2-7; 9 bases map to TRBD1. Germline-derived CDR1 and CDR2 are MNHNS and SASEGT. Trimming took 5 bases from V and 6 from J; bases not matched to a gene: 8. This CDR3 spans 14 amino acids. CDR3 nucleotides: TGTGCCAGCAGTACCGGGACAGGGAGACGCGAGCAGTACTTC. Translating it yields CASSTGTGRREQYF.

CDR3 in DNA: TGTGCCAGCAGCCAATCCACGGGCGTGAAGCAGTACTTC. Its protein is CASSQSTGVKQYF. This chain joins TRBV14 and TRBJ2-7; D is unclear. Germline values: CDR1 SGHDN, CDR2 FVKESK. The CDR3 loop spans 13 amino acids. V was pared by 2 bases and J by 8 bases, with 13 bases between.

J is TRBJ2-7 and V is TRBV29-1; unclear D gene. The CDR3 has 13 amino acids. In germline, CDR1 is SQVTM, CDR2 ANQGSEA. The V gene lost 6 bases and the J gene lost 3 bases, with 15 bases spanning the gap. The CDR3 sequence is CSVATGSFYEQYF. The CDR3, as DNA: TGCAGCGTCGCCACCGGGTCATTCTACGAGCAGTACTTC.

In DNA form, the CDR3 reads TGTGCCAGCACCACGGGACGAGACTATGGCTACACCTTC. Residues: CASTTGRDYGYTF. This chain connects TRBV28 to TRBJ1-2, with TRBD1 as a possible D gene (5 bases). Germline loops: CDR1 MDHEN, CDR2 SYDVKM. The CDR3 has 13 residues. The V end was cut by 7 bases, the J end by 3 bases, with 12 bases between.

Only one count was recorded for this clonotype. The genes are TRBV11-2 and TRBJ2-7; D remains ambiguous. The CDR3 sequence is 14 residues long. The V end was cut by 1 base, the J end by 0 bases, with 7 bases between. CDR1 is SGHAT, CDR2 FQNNGV, per germline. CDR3: CASSLGLSSYEQYF. The CDR3 nucleotides are TGTGCCAGCAGCTTAGGCCTGAGCTCCTACGAGCAGTACTTC. Supplemented by reference TRBV11-2 and TRBJ2-7, the full variable domain reads EAGVAQSPRYKIIEKRQSVAFWCNPISGHATLYWYQQILGQGPKLLIQFQNNGVVDDSQLPKDRFSAERLKGVDSTLKIQPAKLEDSAVYLCASSLGLSSYEQYFGPGTRLTVT.

The V gene is TRBV27, the J gene TRBJ1-2, with D uncertain. Germline CDR1 is MNHEY and CDR2 is SMNVEV (reference sequence). Deletions cut 3 bases from V and 10 bases from J, with 15 bases between. The CDR3 is 13 residues long. Here the CDR3 DNA reads TGTGCCAGCAGTTTGTCCCCCCGGGAAGACTACACCTTC. Its protein is CASSLSPREDYTF.

This chain links TRBV29-1 with TRBJ2-7; maybe TRBD2 (5 bases). The V gene lost 7 bases and the J gene lost 3 bases, with 13 bases spanning the gap. The CDR3 loop spans 12 amino acids. Germline V gives CDR1 SQVTM, CDR2 ANQGSEA. In DNA, the CDR3 is TGCAGCGCATCCGGGATGGGCTACGAGCAGTACTTC. It is translated as CSASGMGYEQYF.

The gene calls are TRBV14 and TRBJ2-3; the D is unclear. V lost 1 base and J lost 2, with 7 bases in between. This CDR3 comprises 14 residues. Looked up from germline, CDR1 is SGHDN and CDR2 is FVKESK. CDR3 loop: CASSQVTSTDTQYF. DNA of the CDR3: TGTGCCAGCAGCCAAGTTACCTCCACAGATACGCAGTATTTT.

This chain links TRBV2 with TRBJ1-4; D is undetermined. Trimming took 6 bases from V and 8 from J, leaving 13 bases between them. The germline V gene encodes CDR1 SNHLY and CDR2 FYNNEI. The CDR3 has 13 residues. The CDR3 spells CASSRRAEEKLFF. For the CDR3, the DNA is TGTGCCAGCAGCAGGAGGGCGGAAGAAAAACTGTTTTTT.

This chain uses TRBV9 with TRBJ1-2, with D hard to call. CDR3 length: 15 residues. Germline V CDR1 and CDR2: SGDLS, YYNGEE. V lost 0 bases and J lost 4, with 13 bases in between. The chain's CDR3 is CASSVGTDSGYGYTF. CDR3 sequence (DNA): TGTGCCAGCAGCGTAGGGACGGATTCTGGCTATGGCTACACCTTC.

V and J are TRBV2 and TRBJ2-1; perhaps TRBD2 as D (5 bases). Germline V gene sequence: CDR1 SNHLY, CDR2 FYNNEI. Trimming pared 6 bases from V and 15 bases from J, leaving 12 bases between. The CDR3 contains 10 residues. The CDR3 DNA reads TGTGCCAGCAGCGATGGACTGTTGTTCTTC. Translated: CASSDGLLFF.

This chain uses TRBV5-6 with TRBJ2-1; 13 positions match TRBD2. Germline CDR1 and CDR2: SGHDT and YYEEEE. Losses at the gene ends were 3 bases for V and 7 bases for J; bases not matched to a gene: 10. CDR3 length: 17 residues. The CDR3 spells CASSYGLAGDSRNEQFF. The CDR3 DNA reads TGTGCCAGCAGCTATGGACTAGCGGGAGATTCGAGGAATGAGCAGTTCTTC.

The rearrangement links TRBV2 to TRBJ1-2, with D unresolved. This CDR3 is 12 amino acids long. The germline CDR1 and CDR2 sequences are SNHLY and FYNNEI. Trimming pared 3 bases from V and 8 bases from J, leaving 10 bases between. CDR3 in amino acids: CASSETNMGYTF. CDR3 coding DNA: TGTGCCAGCAGTGAGACTAATATGGGCTACACCTTC.

The rearrangement joins TRBV7-9 to TRBJ2-3; D might be TRBD2 (5 bases). The length of the CDR3 is 15 residues. V shed 3 bases and J shed 1 base, with 11 bases lying between them. Germline CDR1 is SEHNR and CDR2 is FQNEAQ (reference sequence). CDR3 coding DNA: TGTGCCAGCAGCTTCCCGGAGAGGGGCACAGATACGCAGTATTTT. Amino acid sequence: CASSFPERGTDTQYF. Using reference TRBV7-9 and TRBJ2-3 for the parts outside the CDR3, the full variable domain is DTGVSQNPRHKITKRGQNVTFRCDPISEHNRLYWYRQTLGQGPEFLTYFQNEAQLEKSRLLSDRFSAERPKGSFSTLEIQRTEQGDSAMYLCASSFPERGTDTQYFGPGTRLTVL.

This chain uses TRBV5-1 with TRBJ1-2; no definite D call. Germline assignment: CDR1 SGHRS and CDR2 YFSETQ. The V end was cut by 4 bases, the J end by 2 bases, with 6 bases between. The CDR3 is made up of 12 amino acids. The CDR3: CASSEGNYGYTF. The CDR3 DNA sequence: TGCGCCAGCAGCGAGGGCAACTATGGCTACACCTTC. The complete variable domain, with remaining parts taken from reference TRBV5-1 and TRBJ1-2, reads KAGVTQTPRYLIKTRGQQVTLSCSPISGHRSVSWYQQTPGQGLQFLFEYFSETQRNKGNFPGRFSGRQFSNSRSEMNVSTLELGDSALYLCASSEGNYGYTFGSGTRLTVV.

This chain links TRBV29-1 with TRBJ2-3; a weak D match, TRBD1 (6 bases). In germline, CDR1 is SQVTM, CDR2 ANQGSEA. With 5 bases removed from V and 4 bases from J, the gap between germline ends came to 13 bases. CDR3 length: 13 residues. CDR3 bases: TGCAGCGTTTCACACAGGGTCCCAGATACGCAGTATTTT. Translation: CSVSHRVPDTQYF.

The CDR3 spells CASSPDGIYGYTF. The CDR3 DNA reads TGTGCCAGCTCACCGGACGGGATCTATGGCTACACCTTC. The rearrangement links TRBV18 to TRBJ1-2, with unresolved D. Looked up from germline, CDR1 is KGHSH and CDR2 is LQKENI. V was pared by 3 bases and J by 4 bases, with 9 bases between. The length of the CDR3 is 13 residues.

J is TRBJ1-2 and V is TRBV4-1; D gene unclear. Germline V CDR1 and CDR2: MGHRA, YSYEKL. The CDR3 has 15 amino acids. V lost 1 base, J lost 6 bases, and 15 bases lay in between. The chain's CDR3 is CASSQVHYPADGYTF. The CDR3 coding sequence is TGCGCCAGCAGCCAAGTACATTACCCTGCTGATGGCTACACCTTC.

This clonotype came up a few times. This chain links TRBV5-6 with TRBJ1-1; possibly TRBD1 for D (6 bases). V lost 2 bases and J 2 bases, leaving 10 bases between the germline ends. The CDR3 runs 14 residues. Germline CDR1 SGHDT, CDR2 YYEEEE. CDR3 loop: CASSFQQGNTEAFF. The CDR3 DNA sequence: TGTGCCAGCAGCTTCCAACAGGGAAACACTGAAGCTTTCTTT.

The V call is TRBV5-4, the J call TRBJ2-1; 9 positions match TRBD1. J lost 9 bases, V lost 2 bases, and 12 bases had no gene match. The germline CDR1 and CDR2 sequences are SGHNT and YYREEE (reference sequence). The CDR3 covers 16 residues. The CDR3 loop is CASSFIGQGNWGEQFF. CDR3 bases: TGTGCCAGCAGCTTCATAGGACAGGGGAATTGGGGTGAGCAGTTCTTC.

This chain links TRBV6-1 with TRBJ1-1; D remains unclear. From germline, CDR1 is MNHNS and CDR2 SASEGT. Trimming shortened V by 9 bases and J by 3 bases, and 11 bases separated the two germline ends. This CDR3 region has 12 residues. Here the CDR3 reads CASIRRYTEAFF. The CDR3 DNA sequence: TGTGCCAGTATCAGGCGATACACTGAAGCTTTCTTT.

The rearrangement uses TRBV27 and TRBJ2-7; D perhaps matches TRBD2 (6 bases). Looked up from germline, CDR1 is MNHEY and CDR2 is SMNVEV (reference sequence). The CDR3 extends over 15 amino acids. V was pared by 2 bases and J by 4 bases, with 15 bases between. The CDR3 region has the DNA TGTGCCAGCAGTTTAGGAGGGTACCCCCCTTACGAGCAGTACTTC. Protein: CASSLGGYPPYEQYF.

The gene calls are TRBV3-1 and TRBJ1-1, with D maybe TRBD1 (6 bases). Germline lookup yields CDR1 LGHDT and CDR2 YNNKEL (reference sequence). This CDR3 contains 15 residues. Trimming stripped 0 bases from V and 1 base from J, with 9 bases between. CDR3 sequence: CASSQEGGPNTEAFF. The CDR3 DNA follows: TGTGCCAGCAGCCAAGAGGGGGGCCCGAACACTGAAGCTTTCTTT.

This clonotype occurred once. The V gene is TRBV3-1, the J gene TRBJ2-3; no firm D call. The CDR3 is made up of 13 amino acids. The germline V gene has CDR1 LGHDT and CDR2 YNNKEL (reference sequence). The V gene lost 0 bases and the J gene lost 4 bases, with 5 bases spanning the gap. CDR3 in amino acids: CASSQEGSDTQYF. CDR3 nucleotides: TGTGCCAGCAGCCAAGAGGGGTCAGATACGCAGTATTTT.